The 5 T cell receptor beta chains given below trace back to one sample, sequenced in a study of lymphopenia after photon versus proton radiotherapy (dated by TCRdb to about 2019). Library construction relied on the immunoSEQ multiplex PCR assay. TCRdb carries this immuneACCESS record with in-frame sequences only. Its versions omit some clonotypes, under half of them owing to an unresolved V gene in the studies checked, with the rest unexplained. The sample table contains 150,000 to 200,000 clones; only one count was recorded for more than 85% of them. The biggest ten clones account for less than 6% of the sample. The specimen was peripheral blood, collected from a patient treated with photon-based radiotherapy. The receptors derive from a man between 45 and 60 years old with gastric cancer.

The chain carries TRBV9 and TRBJ2-3, with 8 positions matching TRBD2. The CDR3 has 15 residues. V trimming: 2 bases; J trimming: 6 bases; junction bases outside the gene matches: 8. Germline V gene lookup returns CDR1 SGDLS and CDR2 YYNGEE. This CDR3 is CASSVHTGGPDTQYF. CDR3 nucleotide sequence: TGTGCCAGCAGCGTTCACACGGGAGGGCCGGATACGCAGTATTTT.

This sequence joins TRBV29-1 and TRBJ1-2; D is uncertain. Germline CDR1 is SQVTM and CDR2 is ANQGSEA. This CDR3 spans 12 amino acids. Trimming removed 3 bases at V and 6 bases at J, with 11 bases between. For the CDR3, the DNA is TGCAGCGTTGAGGAGACATCGAATGGCTACACCTTC. Protein sequence: CSVEETSNGYTF.

The chain combines TRBV25-1 with TRBJ2-1, with 7 positions matching TRBD1. The CDR3 has 15 residues. Germline V CDR1 and CDR2: MGHDK, SYGVNS. Trimming took 8 bases from V and 0 from J; bases not matched to a gene: 7. CDR3 amino acids: CASGPDRVSYNEQFF. In DNA, the CDR3 is TGTGCCAGCGGCCCAGACAGGGTCTCCTACAATGAGCAGTTCTTC.

The rearrangement uses TRBV6-5 and TRBJ2-2, with no clear D. V lost 0 bases and J 5 bases, leaving 7 bases between the germline ends. The CDR3 is 14 residues long. CDR1 and CDR2 from the germline V gene are MNHEY and SVGAGI. CDR3 nucleotide sequence: TGTGCCAGCAGTTACTCGTATGGAACCGGGGAGCTGTTTTTT. Protein product: CASSYSYGTGELFF.

V usage is TRBV5-1 and J usage is TRBJ2-3; tentatively, D is TRBD2 (5 bases). The CDR3 covers 15 residues. V lost 4 bases and J lost 1, with 13 bases in between. Germline lookup yields CDR1 SGHRS and CDR2 YFSETQ. The CDR3: CASSPAGEGTDTQYF. In nucleotides, the CDR3 is TGCGCCAGCAGCCCGGCGGGTGAGGGCACAGATACGCAGTATTTT.